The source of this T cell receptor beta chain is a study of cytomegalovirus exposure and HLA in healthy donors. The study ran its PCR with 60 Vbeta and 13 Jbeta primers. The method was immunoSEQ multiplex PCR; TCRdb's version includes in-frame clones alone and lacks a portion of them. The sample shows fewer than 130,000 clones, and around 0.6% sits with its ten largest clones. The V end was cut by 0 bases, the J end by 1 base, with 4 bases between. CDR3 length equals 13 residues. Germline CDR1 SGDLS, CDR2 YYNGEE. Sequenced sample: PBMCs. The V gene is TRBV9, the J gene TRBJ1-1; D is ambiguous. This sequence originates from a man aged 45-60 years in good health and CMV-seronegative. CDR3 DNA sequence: TGTGCCAGCAGCGTAGTTAAGAACACTGAAGCTTTCTTT. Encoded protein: CASSVVKNTEAFF.